This T cell receptor (beta chain) was identified during a study of cytomegalovirus exposure and HLA in healthy donors. About the research overall: The same platform was used for the roughly 120 validation repertoires as for the approximately 670 first-cohort repertoires, as reported in a later analysis.

As for this clone: The antigen remains unidentified.

Only in-frame clones appear in the TCRdb table, and some are missing; sequencing was by immunoSEQ multiplex PCR. The sample lists some 200,000 clones, about nine tenths occurring once. Study-level points and caveats: The authors confirmed in vitro that three CMV-associated chains were specific for CMV antigens. Cytomegalovirus association was listed for about 180 TCR beta chains.

Germline CDR1 and CDR2: SGHRS and YFSETQ. This CDR3 comprises 16 residues. Trimming removed 2 bases at V and 4 bases at J, with 19 bases between. The V call is TRBV5-1, the J call TRBJ2-7; tentative D call: TRBD2 (5 bases). The sequencing sample was made of PBMCs. The TCR was taken from a woman in her late teens or twenties in good health and CMV-seronegative. The DNA for the CDR3 is TGCGCCAGCAGCTTAGAACCTCGGGCCTCGGGGTACGAGCAGTACTTC. Translated: CASSLEPRASGYEQYF.